Presented here are 13 T cell receptor beta chains from one specimen sequenced in a study of cytomegalovirus exposure and HLA in healthy donors. A multiplex PCR was run with 60 Vbeta primers and 13 Jbeta primers. Measured with immunoSEQ multiplex PCR; TCRdb has only the in-frame clones, and not every one. Among approximately 140,000 clones listed, about 80% were seen once. The source material was PBMCs. The receptors derive from a girl aged 2 to 9 in good health and CMV-seronegative.

A note on this clone: The identical CDR3 is also encoded by other nucleotide sequences in the sample. The chain recombines TRBV30 with TRBJ1-5; no firm D call. CDR1 is GTSNPN, CDR2 SVGIG, per germline (reference sequence). The V and J ends lost 0 bases and 2 bases respectively, with 5 bases between them. This CDR3 has 13 residues. DNA for the CDR3: TGTGCCTGGAGTGTGGCTGGCAATCAGCCCCAGCATTTT. Translated: CAWSVAGNQPQHF. Together with reference TRBV30 and TRBJ1-5, the CDR3 gives the full variable domain: SQTIHQWPATLVQPVGSPLSLECTVEGTSNPNLYWYRQAAGRGLQLLFYSVGIGQISSEVPQNLSASRPQDRQFILSSKKLLLSDSGFYLCAWSVAGNQPQHFGDGTRLSIL.

This clone was seen a single time. The chain employs TRBV30 and TRBJ2-7, with no clear D. From germline, CDR1 is GTSNPN and CDR2 SVGIG (reference sequence). V was shortened by 6 bases and J by 9 bases, with 21 bases between the two germline ends. There are 13 residues in the CDR3. Here the CDR3 reads CACTLGSSARQYF. In DNA, the CDR3 is TGTGCCTGCACTCTCGGGTCGTCGGCTCGGCAGTACTTC.

The chain couples TRBV2 to TRBJ1-1; 12 nucleotides align to TRBD1. Trimming removed 6 bases from V and 3 bases from J; junction bases left unmatched: 5. CDR1 and CDR2 (germline): SNHLY, FYNNEI. This CDR3 has 15 residues. CDR3 coding DNA: TGTGCCAGCAGGGGACAGGGGGCGGCGTACACTGAAGCTTTCTTT. Its translation is CASRGQGAAYTEAFF.

The chain uses TRBV27 and TRBJ2-3; D not certain. The germline V and J ends were trimmed by 6 bases and 1 base, with 11 bases remaining between them. Looked up from germline, CDR1 is MNHEY and CDR2 is SMNVEV (reference sequence). The CDR3 covers 14 residues. Here the CDR3 reads CASSYLAGTDTQYF. The CDR3 region has the DNA TGTGCCAGCAGCTATCTCGCCGGCACAGATACGCAGTATTTT.

This clone was recorded a few times. This chain's CDR3 is CASSPRGGPGLYEQYF. CDR3 DNA sequence: TGTGCCAGCAGCCCCCGGGGGGGTCCGGGGCTCTACGAGCAGTACTTC. The V and J genes are TRBV7-3 and TRBJ2-5; TRBD2 matches 8 bases. TRBJ2-7 matches the DNA end more closely, so the J call is doubtful. Germline-derived CDR1 and CDR2 are SGHTA and FQGTGA. The CDR3 covers 16 residues.

The chain combines TRBV5-1 with TRBJ2-5, with D unclear. Trimming removed 4 bases from V and 4 bases from J, with 17 bases in between. Germline V gives CDR1 SGHRS, CDR2 YFSETQ. This CDR3 is 15 amino acids long. The CDR3 coding sequence is TGCGCCAGCAGCACGAGCTCGATTGTTGTAGAGACCCAGTACTTC. It translates to CASSTSSIVVETQYF.

The chain carries TRBV7-8 and TRBJ2-2, with D perhaps TRBD2 (6 bases). Trimming removed 4 bases from V and 7 bases from J, with 10 bases in between. The CDR3 totals 13 residues. Germline V gene lookup returns CDR1 SGHVS and CDR2 FQNEAQ. Here the CDR3 DNA reads TGTGCCAGCAGCTGGCGGGACGGCGGGGAGCTGTTTTTT. Encoded protein: CASSWRDGGELFF.

V usage is TRBV4-3 and J usage is TRBJ2-3; the match to TRBD2 covers 10 bases. V dropped 0 bases and J dropped 4; count of bases not matched to a gene: 4. CDR3 size: 16 residues. Germline V gene data show CDR1 as LGHNA and CDR2 as YSLEER. The CDR3 DNA follows: TGCGCCAGCAGCCAAGATTCTAGCGGGGGAGCAGATACGCAGTATTTT. Protein: CASSQDSSGGADTQYF.

The CDR3 here is CASSLSPGLAETQYF. CDR3 nucleotides: TGTGCCAGCAGTTTATCCCCGGGACTAGCAGAGACCCAGTACTTC. The genes are TRBV27 and TRBJ2-5; 9 bases fit TRBD2. This CDR3 spans 15 amino acids. Trimming cost V 0 bases and J 4 bases; bases outside gene matches: 3. In germline, CDR1 is MNHEY, CDR2 SMNVEV (reference sequence).

The chain recombines TRBV30 with TRBJ1-5; 8 bases match TRBD1. The CDR3 length is 13 residues. CDR1 and CDR2 from the germline V gene are GTSNPN and SVGIG (reference sequence). The ends lost 3 bases at V and 6 bases at J; junction bases unmatched: 4. CDR3 in DNA: TGTGCCTGGAGCACCACAGGGGGTCAGCCCCAGCATTTT. This translates into CAWSTTGGQPQHF.

The genes are TRBV9 and TRBJ2-7, with 8 bases lining up with TRBD2. V lost 0 bases, J lost 12 bases, and 11 bases stayed unmatched. The CDR3 covers 14 residues. Germline V gene data show CDR1 as SGDLS and CDR2 as YYNGEE. The CDR3 DNA follows: TGTGCCAGCAGCGTAGGAGGTAGCGGGAAGAGTATGTACTTC. Protein sequence: CASSVGGSGKSMYF.

This clone has a single count. The chain carries TRBV5-5 and TRBJ2-7; possibly TRBD1 for D (5 bases). The CDR3 loop spans 14 amino acids. Germline loops: CDR1 SGHKS, CDR2 YYEKEE (reference sequence). V gave up 1 base and J gave up 7 bases, with 15 bases separating them. The CDR3: CASSLIGDDLEQYF. The DNA for the CDR3 is TGTGCCAGCAGCTTGATAGGGGATGACCTTGAGCAGTACTTC.

V and J are TRBV4-3 and TRBJ2-7; TRBD2 might be the D (6 bases). Between the trimmed V and J ends, which lost 0 bases and 5 bases, there was a span of 11 bases. From germline, CDR1 is LGHNA and CDR2 YSLEER. This CDR3 has 14 amino acids. CDR3: CASSQDAGLDEQYF. CDR3 nucleotide sequence: TGCGCCAGCAGCCAAGATGCGGGGCTCGACGAGCAGTACTTC.